This T cell receptor (beta chain) was sequenced for a study of cytomegalovirus exposure and HLA in healthy donors. Clones were sequenced by immunoSEQ multiplex PCR, and TCRdb holds only the in-frame ones, with some missing. The sample holds 200,000 or so clones, around 80% seen once. Germline-derived CDR1 and CDR2 are SQVTM and ANQGSEA. This CDR3 comprises 13 residues. The V and J ends lost 4 bases and 7 bases respectively, with 14 bases between them. The chain links TRBV29-1 to TRBJ1-5, with D uncertain. The sequence derives from a woman in her thirties in good health and CMV-seropositive. The source material was PBMCs. The chain's CDR3 is CSVAREGGQPQHF. Here the CDR3 DNA reads TGCAGCGTTGCCCGGGAGGGAGGCCAGCCCCAGCATTTT.